Listed below are T cell receptor beta chains from one sample, sequenced in a study of blood T cell repertoires in COVID-19. Here immunoSEQ multiplex PCR was the method, and the copy in TCRdb shows in-frame clones only, minus some. This table has roughly 220,000 clones, around three quarters appearing once. Sequenced input: peripheral blood. These receptors came from a woman between 70 and 85 years old with acute or convalescent COVID-19. The CDR3 runs from the conserved cysteine through the conserved F or W. D genes are given only for firm matches. The size of a clone is reported for some rows only, either as once, few or many, or as a class for expanded clones.

- - TRBJ2-5 TRBV5-5 TGTGCCAGCAGCTTTTTAGTGTACCAAGAGACCCAGTACTTC CASSFLVYQETQYF
TRBD1 - TRBJ2-5 TRBV2 TGTGCCAGCAGGGGGACAGGGGGCGGGGAGACCCAGTACTTC CASRGTGGGETQYF
- - TRBJ2-5 TRBV19 TGTGCCAGTAGTACCCTAGGAGAGACCCAGTACTTC CASSTLGETQYF
- - TRBJ2-7 TRBV6-6 TGTGCCAGCAGTTACGGTGGGCAGGGATCAGGTGAGCAGTACTTC CASSYGGQGSGEQYF
TRBD2 once TRBJ2-7 TRBV11-2 TGTGCCAGCAGCTTAGATGGCGGGAGGGCCCTGAACGAGCAGTACTTC CASSLDGGRALNEQYF
- - TRBJ2-1 TRBV29-1 TGCAGCGTTCACAGAACCTACAATGAGCAGTTCTTC CSVHRTYNEQFF
TRBD1 few TRBJ1-2 TRBV3-1/TRBV3-2 TGTGCCAGCAGCGTTGGACAGGGGAATGGCTACACCTTC CASSVGQGNGYTF
- once TRBJ1-6 TRBV7-8 TGTGCCAGCAGCTATACAGGGATTAGCTCCTATAATTCACCCCTCCACTTT CASSYTGISSYNSPLHF
TRBD1 - TRBJ2-2 TRBV5-1 TGCGCCAGCGGGGGGACAGGGGCTTACACCGGGGAGCTGTTTTTT CASGGTGAYTGELFF
TRBD1 - TRBJ2-3 TRBV19 TGTGCCAGTAGTAGGGACAGGCGCACAGATACGCAGTATTTT CASSRDRRTDTQYF
- - TRBJ1-2 TRBV20-1 TGCAGTGCTAGTAAATCGGGGGGGCGGTTAGATGGCTACACCTTC CSASKSGGRLDGYTF
TRBD2 - TRBJ2-7 TRBV6-4 TGTGCCAGCAGCAAACTAGCGGGGCCCTACGAGCAGTACTTC CASSKLAGPYEQYF
- - TRBJ2-2 TRBV6-5 TGTGCCAGCACCTTTACGGAGGAGGTCACCGGGGAGCTGTTTTTT CASTFTEEVTGELFF
TRBD1 - TRBJ1-3 TRBV6-6 TGTGCCAGCAGTCTACAGGGGTTTCGGGACACCATATATTTT CASSLQGFRDTIYF
TRBD1 - TRBJ1-1 TRBV27 TGTGCCAGCAGTTTATATAGCGGCGGGACAGGGGCGCGGAACACTGAAGCTTTCTTT CASSLYSGGTGARNTEAFF
- many TRBJ1-2 TRBV6-5 TGTGCCAGCAGAAGAAGGGACGGCGCGGGAGGCTACACCTTC CASRRRDGAGGYTF
TRBD2 - TRBJ2-5 TRBV5-4 TGTGCCAGCAGCTTAGGGACTAGCAGAGAGACCCAGTACTTC CASSLGTSRETQYF
TRBD1 once TRBJ1-1 TRBV2 TGTGCCAGCCTACCAGACAGGGGGAACACTGAAGCTTTCTTT CASLPDRGNTEAFF
- few TRBJ1-3 TRBV21-1 TGTGCCAGCAGCACCCGGACACCCACTGGAAACACCATATATTTT CASSTRTPTGNTIYF
TRBD2 few TRBJ2-5 TRBV28 TGTGCCAGCACCCTAGGCAGCGGGAGGGCCTCAGAGACCCAGTACTTC CASTLGSGRASETQYF
TRBD2 few TRBJ2-1 TRBV5-1 TGCGCCAGCAGCCCCCTGGGACTAGCGGGAGAAGGGGGCAATGAGCAGTTCTTC CASSPLGLAGEGGNEQFF
TRBD2 - TRBJ2-7 TRBV27 TGTGCCAGCAGACCCGGACTAGCACCGATCGAGCAGTACTTC CASRPGLAPIEQYF